This T cell receptor beta chain came from a study of shared clonotypes between healthy human individuals. This clone was recorded a few times. CDR3 length equals 14 residues. CDR1 MDHEN and CDR2 SYDVKM come from the germline V gene. Trimming took 3 bases from V and 1 from J, leaving 9 bases between them. Produced via immunoSEQ multiplex PCR; TCRdb's table is partial and in-frame only. The table shows about 1 million clones, with around 74% occurring only once. The chain links TRBV28 to TRBJ2-5, with unresolved D. The sequence was collected from a man aged 18 to 30 in good health. Sequences were obtained from memory CD4+ T cells sorted from blood. Subset in this sample: CD45RA-negative fraction. CDR3 DNA: TGTGCCAGCAGTTTCGTCTGGGCCCAAGAGACCCAGTACTTC. This gives the protein CASSFVWAQETQYF.